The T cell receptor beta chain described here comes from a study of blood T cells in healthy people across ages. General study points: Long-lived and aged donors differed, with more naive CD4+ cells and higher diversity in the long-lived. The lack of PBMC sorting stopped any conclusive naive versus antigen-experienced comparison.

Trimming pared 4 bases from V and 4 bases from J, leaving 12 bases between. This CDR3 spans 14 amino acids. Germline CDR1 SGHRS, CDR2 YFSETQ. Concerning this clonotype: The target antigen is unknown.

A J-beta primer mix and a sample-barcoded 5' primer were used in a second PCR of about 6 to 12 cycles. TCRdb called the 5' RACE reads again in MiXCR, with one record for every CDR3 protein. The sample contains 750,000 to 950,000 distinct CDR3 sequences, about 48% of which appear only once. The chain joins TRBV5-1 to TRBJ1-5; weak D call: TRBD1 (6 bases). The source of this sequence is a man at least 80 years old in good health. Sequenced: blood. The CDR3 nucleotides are TGCGCCAGCAGCGTAGGGGGGGATAATCAGCCCCAGCATTTT. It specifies CASSVGGDNQPQHF. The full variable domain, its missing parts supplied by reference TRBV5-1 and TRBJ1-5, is KAGVTQTPRYLIKTRGQQVTLSCSPISGHRSVSWYQQTPGQGLQFLFEYFSETQRNKGNFPGRFSGRQFSNSRSEMNVSTLELGDSALYLCASSVGGDNQPQHFGDGTRLSIL.